This is a list of T cell receptor beta chains from one sample in a study of blood T cells in healthy people across ages. TCRdb re-analysed the 5' RACE reads in MiXCR, keeping a single row per CDR3 protein. This sample has hundreds of thousands of distinct CDR3 sequences, with less than 45% found just once. What was sequenced was blood. The receptor set was obtained from an elderly man in good health. The CDR3 runs from the conserved cysteine through the conserved F or W. Fields, in order: clone size, D gene, V gene, J gene, CDR3 DNA, CDR3 protein. The D gene is left open where the match is weak. Some rows mark clone size as missing; the rest say once, few, many or name a class of expanded clone.

-,-,TRBV20-1,TRBJ2-1,TGCAGTGCTAGTAAAGCCTATGAGCAGTTCTTC,CSASKAYEQFF
-,-,TRBV12-3/TRBV12-4,TRBJ2-4,TGTGCCAGCAGTTTAGTTGCAGCCAAAAACATTCAGTACTTC,CASSLVAAKNIQYF
few,TRBD2,TRBV7-9,TRBJ2-5,TGTGCCAGCAGCCCGACAGCGGGAGTTGGAGAGACCCAGTACTTC,CASSPTAGVGETQYF
-,-,TRBV20-1,TRBJ2-3,TGCAGTGCCATTCCTCACCGGGGGACCACAGATACGCAGTATTTT,CSAIPHRGTTDTQYF
-,-,TRBV6-2/TRBV6-3,TRBJ1-2,TGTGCCAGCAGTTACTCAGGCAGGCTTTGGGATGGCTACACCTTC,CASSYSGRLWDGYTF
-,-,TRBV6-1,TRBJ2-3,TGTGCCAGCAGTGAAGTGGCAGGGGCTGATACGCAGTATTTT,CASSEVAGADTQYF
-,-,TRBV27,TRBJ2-7,TGTGCCAGCAGTTTTGGGGACGAGAGGTGCGAGCAGTACTTC,CASSFGDERCEQYF
-,-,TRBV10-3,TRBJ2-5,TGTGCCATCATGGGGTCGCAAGAGACCCAGTACTTC,CAIMGSQETQYF
-,TRBD2,TRBV9,TRBJ2-2,TGTGCCAGCAGCCACGCGGGAGGGAACGCGAACACCGGGGAGCTGTTTTTT,CASSHAGGNANTGELFF
-,-,TRBV4-3,TRBJ2-3,TGCGCCAGCAGCCAAGGCTTTAGCGGCGTAGGCTCAGATACGCAGTATTTT,CASSQGFSGVGSDTQYF
many,-,TRBV5-1,TRBJ1-4,TGCGCCAGCAGCTTGGAGCCTGAGGAAAAACTGTTTTTT,CASSLEPEEKLFF
few,-,TRBV20-1,TRBJ1-5,TGCAGTGCTAGTCGGGAGGTCAATCAGCCCCAGCATTTT,CSASREVNQPQHF